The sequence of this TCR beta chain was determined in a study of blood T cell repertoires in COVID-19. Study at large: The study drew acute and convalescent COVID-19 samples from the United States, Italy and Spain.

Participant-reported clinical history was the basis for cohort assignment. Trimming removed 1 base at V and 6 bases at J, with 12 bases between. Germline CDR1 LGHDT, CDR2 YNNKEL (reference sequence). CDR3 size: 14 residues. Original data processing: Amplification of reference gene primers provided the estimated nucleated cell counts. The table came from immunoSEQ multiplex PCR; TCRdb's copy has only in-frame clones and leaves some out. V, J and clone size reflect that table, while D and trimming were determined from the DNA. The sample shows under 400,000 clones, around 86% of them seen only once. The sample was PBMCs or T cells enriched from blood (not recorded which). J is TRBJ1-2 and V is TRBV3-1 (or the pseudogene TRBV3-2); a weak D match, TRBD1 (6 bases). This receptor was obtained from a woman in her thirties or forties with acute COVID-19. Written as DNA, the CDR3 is TGTGCCAGCAGCCAAGGGAGTTGGGACAATGGCTACACCTTC. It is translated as CASSQGSWDNGYTF.